Reported below is one TCR beta chain. No antigen is known for it. V lost 3 bases and J 2 bases, leaving 22 bases between the germline ends. The CDR3 covers 18 residues. Germline values: CDR1 LNHNV, CDR2 YYDKDF (reference sequence). This sample is drawn from a study of T-cell memory formation after mild COVID-19. Study background: TCR clusters were mostly donor specific. The study, taken as a whole, reports: The SARS-CoV-2 specificity of second-wave clones reaching peak at day 37 remained unverified.

TCRdb reanalysed the 5' RACE reads using MiXCR and keeps one entry per CDR3 protein. The data show more than 400,000 distinct CDR3 sequences, about 18% seen once. This TCR was sampled from an adult woman who had mild COVID-19 (a few samples of this study predate the infection). Cell type and time point are not known. Sequencing input: PBMCs or a T cell subset sorted from them (not recorded which). The gene calls are TRBV15 and TRBJ2-5; weak D call: TRBD2 (7 bases). CDR3 nucleotides: TGTGCCACCAGCAGTCCTACCCCCCGTGGGGGGGCTCAAGAGACCCAGTACTTC. As protein: CATSSPTPRGGAQETQYF.